A single sample gave rise to the 9 T cell receptor beta chains below, sequenced in a study of immune cell composition in non-small cell lung cancer. Sequencing was performed with immunoSEQ multiplex PCR; in TCRdb, only in-frame clones are kept and a portion is missing. Of roughly 5,000 clones in the sample, around 76% are singletons; the top ten hold 10% to 13%. The sample consisted of lung tumor tissue. These TCRs come from a human donor with non-small cell lung cancer.

The chain uses TRBV5-1 and TRBJ1-2; 7 nucleotides align to TRBD1. With V trimmed by 2 bases and J by 5 bases, 6 bases remained unmatched. This CDR3 contains 14 residues. Per the germline V gene, CDR1 is SGHRS and CDR2 is YFSETQ. The chain's CDR3 is CASSFEGQSYGYTF. The DNA of the CDR3 is TGCGCCAGCAGCTTTGAGGGACAGTCGTATGGCTACACCTTC.

The chain employs TRBV7-2 and TRBJ2-3, with D possibly being TRBD1 (5 bases). Germline loops: CDR1 SGHTA, CDR2 FQGNSA. The CDR3 has 15 amino acids. Trimming shortened V by 5 bases and J by 2 bases, and 14 bases separated the two germline ends. The CDR3 DNA follows: TGTGCCAGCAGCACCCAGTGGGGCGTCACAGATACGCAGTATTTT. It specifies CASSTQWGVTDTQYF.

This clone was counted once. The chain combines TRBV7-3 with TRBJ2-2, with 7 bases aligning to TRBD1. CDR1 and CDR2 (germline): SGHTA, FQGTGA. The ends lost 5 bases at V and 0 bases at J; junction bases unmatched: 3. The CDR3 has 15 residues. The chain's CDR3 is CASSPGTANTGELFF. The CDR3 coding sequence is TGTGCCAGCAGCCCCGGGACAGCGAACACCGGGGAGCTGTTTTTT.

This clone was found a few times. The chain couples TRBV6-5 to TRBJ1-1, with D tentatively TRBD1 (6 bases). Per germline, CDR1 MNHEY and CDR2 SVGAGI. The CDR3 is 13 amino acids. V was pared by 3 bases and J by 7 bases, with 12 bases between. The CDR3 is CASSYWEGGEAFF. The CDR3, as DNA: TGTGCCAGCAGTTATTGGGAGGGGGGTGAAGCTTTCTTT.

This chain connects TRBV7-2 to TRBJ2-5; D ambiguous. The germline gives CDR1 SGHTA, CDR2 FQGNSA. This CDR3 comprises 14 residues. The V end lost 4 bases, the J end lost 2 bases, and 11 bases lay between the germline ends. CDR3 coding DNA: TGTGCCAGCAGCTCTGTGGGCAGGCAAGAGACCCAGTACTTC. Translation: CASSSVGRQETQYF.

V and J are TRBV19 and TRBJ1-2, with TRBD1 as a possible D gene (6 bases). CDR1 LNHDA and CDR2 SQIVND come from the germline V gene (reference sequence). V gave up 7 bases and J gave up 8 bases, with 23 bases separating them. The CDR3 covers 15 residues. CDR3 nucleotides: TGTGCCAGTAACCAACCCGAACGGGGGGCGCACGGCTACACCTTC. Its protein product is CASNQPERGAHGYTF.

The chain couples TRBV27 to TRBJ1-2; 9 bases are shared with TRBD1. The CDR3 is 14 residues long. Germline V CDR1 and CDR2: MNHEY, SMNVEV (reference sequence). J was trimmed by 5 bases and V by 6 bases; bases with no gene match: 7. CDR3 in amino acids: CASRKQGAGYGYTF. In nucleotides, the CDR3 is TGTGCCAGCAGGAAACAGGGGGCGGGTTATGGCTACACCTTC.

The rearrangement links TRBV5-1 to TRBJ1-4; D is unresolved. The length of the CDR3 is 15 residues. Germline assignment: CDR1 SGHRS and CDR2 YFSETQ. The germline V and J ends were trimmed by 0 bases and 0 bases, with 6 bases remaining between them. The CDR3 region is CASSLGQATNEKLFF. DNA for the CDR3: TGCGCCAGCAGCTTGGGGCAGGCAACTAATGAAAAACTGTTTTTT. Full variable domain (remainder filled in from reference TRBV5-1 and TRBJ1-4): KAGVTQTPRYLIKTRGQQVTLSCSPISGHRSVSWYQQTPGQGLQFLFEYFSETQRNKGNFPGRFSGRQFSNSRSEMNVSTLELGDSALYLCASSLGQATNEKLFFGSGTQLSVL.

This chain joins TRBV7-2 and TRBJ1-2; 10 bases are a match to TRBD1. Trimming removed 3 bases from V and 4 bases from J; junction bases left unmatched: 8. Germline V CDR1 and CDR2: SGHTA, FQGNSA. The CDR3 has 16 amino acids. The CDR3 is CASSFMTGGDGYGYTF. CDR3 bases: TGTGCCAGCAGCTTCATGACAGGGGGCGACGGCTATGGCTACACCTTC.